The source of this T cell receptor beta chain is a study of graft-versus-host responses after intestinal transplantation. Study background: Isolated intestinal, liver-intestinal, or multivisceral transplants were what recipients had. Induction using anti-thymocyte globulin, followed by tacrolimus and steroids for 3 to 4 years, was given to all recipients.

The authors processed graft tissue to release intraepithelial and lamina propria lymphocytes. The data were produced by immunoSEQ multiplex PCR, yet TCRdb's version contains in-frame clones alone and is incomplete. The top ten clones hold roughly a tenth of a sample with about 8,100 clones, roughly two thirds of them seen once. Germline CDR1 is SGHNT and CDR2 is YYREEE (reference sequence). The CDR3 runs 14 residues. V was pared by 6 bases and J by 3 bases, with 6 bases of the junction left unmatched. The V and J genes are TRBV5-4 and TRBJ2-1; 7 positions match TRBD1. The input for sequencing was ileum tissue, taken around 460 days after transplant. The TCR comes from a human patient who received an intestinal transplant, so some T cells may come from the graft donor. The CDR3 sequence: CASTNDRVYNEQFF. Here the CDR3 DNA reads TGTGCCAGCACCAACGACAGGGTCTACAATGAGCAGTTCTTC.